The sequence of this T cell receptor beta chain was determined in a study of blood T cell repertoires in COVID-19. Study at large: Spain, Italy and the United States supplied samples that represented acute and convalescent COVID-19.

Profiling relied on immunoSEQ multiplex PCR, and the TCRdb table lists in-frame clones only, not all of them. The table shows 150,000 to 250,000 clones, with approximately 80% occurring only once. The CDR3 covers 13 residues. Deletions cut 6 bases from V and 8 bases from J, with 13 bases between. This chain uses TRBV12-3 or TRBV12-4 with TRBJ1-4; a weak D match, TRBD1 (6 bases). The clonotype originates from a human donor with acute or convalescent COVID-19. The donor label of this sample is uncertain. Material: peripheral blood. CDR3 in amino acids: CASRQGLGEKLFF. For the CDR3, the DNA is TGTGCCAGCAGGCAGGGGTTAGGGGAAAAACTGTTTTTT.